This T cell receptor beta chain derives from a study of blood T cell repertoires in COVID-19. Study-wide background: Acute and convalescent COVID-19 specimens originated in the United States, Italy and Spain. In each case, the material was cDNA or gDNA derived from T cells, B-cell-depleted T cells, or PBMCs.

The table lists this clone with a few counts. In the authors' workflow: Using reference gene primer amplification, nucleated cell counts were estimated. Clones were read by immunoSEQ multiplex PCR, and TCRdb kept only the in-frame ones, dropping some. V and J calls plus clone size are reproduced from that table; the DNA served to infer D and trimming. The data show under 150,000 clones, around 81% seen once. V lost 0 bases to trimming and J lost 5 bases; unmatched junction nucleotides: 11. CDR1 SGHRS and CDR2 YFSETQ come from the germline V gene. This CDR3 spans 16 amino acids. The sequence came from a woman aged 55 to 70 with active or convalescent COVID-19. The sequenced sample consisted of peripheral blood. This chain connects TRBV5-1 to TRBJ2-7; 7 bases are a match to TRBD2. The CDR3, as DNA: TGCGCCAGCAGCTTGGTGGTCGGGCGGGAGAAGAACGAGCAGTACTTC. Translation: CASSLVVGREKNEQYF.